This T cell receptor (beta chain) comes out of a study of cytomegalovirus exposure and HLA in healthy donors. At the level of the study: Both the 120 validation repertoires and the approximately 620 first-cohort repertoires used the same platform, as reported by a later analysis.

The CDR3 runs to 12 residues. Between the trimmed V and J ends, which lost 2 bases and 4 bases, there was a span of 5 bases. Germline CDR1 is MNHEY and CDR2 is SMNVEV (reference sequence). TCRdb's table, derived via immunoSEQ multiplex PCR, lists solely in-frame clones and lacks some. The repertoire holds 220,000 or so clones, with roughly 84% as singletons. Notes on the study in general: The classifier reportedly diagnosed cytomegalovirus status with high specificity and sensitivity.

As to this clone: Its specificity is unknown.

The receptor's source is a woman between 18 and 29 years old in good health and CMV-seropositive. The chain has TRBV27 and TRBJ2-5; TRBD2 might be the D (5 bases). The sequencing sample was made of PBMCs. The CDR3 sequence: CASSLAGETQYF. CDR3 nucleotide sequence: TGTGCCAGCAGTTTAGCGGGAGAGACCCAGTACTTC.